The 16 T cell receptor beta chains given below trace back to one sample, sequenced in a study of monozygotic twins with inflammatory bowel disease. TCRdb re-called the 5' RACE reads; one entry per CDR3 protein, DNA not given. The sample totals about 210,000 distinct CDR3 sequences; its top ten clones hold 1.6%. The sample was blood. The source is a human donor with ulcerative colitis or Crohn's disease, or a healthy co-twin of an affected twin (not recorded which).

This chain connects TRBV2 to TRBJ1-5. The germline V gene has CDR1 SNHLY and CDR2 FYNNEI. The CDR3 covers 11 residues. This CDR3 is CASGRDQPQHF.

This chain uses TRBV5-1 with TRBJ1-4; the TCRdb D gene call, TRBD1, has no DNA to confirm it. Looked up from germline, CDR1 is SGHRS and CDR2 is YFSETQ. There are 14 residues in the CDR3. This chain's CDR3 is CASSSGTEGEKLFF.

The gene calls are TRBV6-1 and TRBJ2-3; TCRdb's assignment of TRBD2 cannot be checked, as there is no DNA. Germline-derived CDR1 and CDR2 are MNHNS and SASEGT. This CDR3 comprises 15 residues. The CDR3 loop is CASSESRAWPDTQYF.

The chain is built from TRBV20-1 and TRBJ2-1; the D call from TCRdb, TRBD2, cannot be confirmed without DNA. The germline gives CDR1 DFQATT, CDR2 SNEGSKA (reference sequence). The CDR3 is made up of 16 amino acids. The CDR3 is CSANQISAGGFNEQFF.

CDR3 residues: CASSYDRGTTEAFF. The J gene is TRBJ1-1, the V gene TRBV5-1; as DNA is missing, the TRBD1 call by TCRdb cannot be tested. The CDR3 sequence is 14 residues long. The germline V gene has CDR1 SGHRS and CDR2 YFSETQ.

This sequence joins TRBV5-1 and TRBJ1-1; TCRdb lists TRBD1, though no DNA is available to test this call. Looked up from germline, CDR1 is SGHRS and CDR2 is YFSETQ. The CDR3 is 18 amino acids. CDR3 loop: CASSSNFGSGTVNTEAFF.

The chain combines TRBV20-1 with TRBJ1-2. The germline V gene encodes CDR1 DFQATT and CDR2 SNEGSKA (reference sequence). The CDR3 is 13 residues long. This CDR3 reads CSARVSMNYGYTF.

The chain carries TRBV5-6 and TRBJ1-2. There are 13 residues in the CDR3. The germline V gene encodes CDR1 SGHDT and CDR2 YYEEEE. The chain's CDR3 is CASSIDSYYGYTF.

The chain has TRBV20-1 and TRBJ2-7; TCRdb selects TRBD2, and the lack of DNA leaves this call unchecked. Germline loops: CDR1 DFQATT, CDR2 SNEGSKA (reference sequence). The CDR3 contains 14 residues. The CDR3 reads CSAKRQGLSYEQYF.

This chain connects TRBV20-1 to TRBJ2-1. The CDR3 consists of 12 residues. The germline V gene encodes CDR1 DFQATT and CDR2 SNEGSKA (reference sequence). CDR3 residues: CSATSSYNEQFF.

The rearrangement joins TRBV3-1 to TRBJ2-1; TCRdb indicates TRBD1, and absent DNA this call remains unverified. Germline CDR1 reads LGHDT; CDR2 reads YNNKEL (reference sequence). This CDR3 spans 16 amino acids. This CDR3 reads CASSQDRGGSYNEQFF.

The rearrangement uses TRBV10-3 and TRBJ1-3; TCRdb picks TRBD1, but there is no DNA to check that call. This CDR3 contains 17 residues. Germline CDR1 and CDR2: ENHRY and SYGVKD. The CDR3 region is CAISGGTGAVNGNTIYF.

The chain employs TRBV2 and TRBJ1-1; absent DNA, TCRdb's TRBD1 call cannot be checked. CDR3 length equals 15 residues. CDR1 and CDR2 from the germline V gene are SNHLY and FYNNEI. CDR3 region: CATDRTGKKTTEAFF.

This rearrangement joins TRBV6-5 to TRBJ1-1. The CDR3 runs to 17 residues. Per the germline V gene, CDR1 is MNHEY and CDR2 is SVGAGI. This CDR3 is CASSYSSFGELNTEAFF.

The chain employs TRBV24-1 and TRBJ2-1. CDR1 and CDR2 from the germline V gene are KGHDR and SFDVKD. The CDR3 sequence is 12 residues long. The CDR3 loop is CATSDLDNEQFF.

The rearrangement links TRBV20-1 to TRBJ2-2; TCRdb outputs TRBD1, but without DNA this stays unchecked. CDR1 is DFQATT and CDR2 is SNEGSKA in the germline V gene (reference sequence). The CDR3 covers 14 residues. The CDR3 here is CSASLQGGTGELFF.